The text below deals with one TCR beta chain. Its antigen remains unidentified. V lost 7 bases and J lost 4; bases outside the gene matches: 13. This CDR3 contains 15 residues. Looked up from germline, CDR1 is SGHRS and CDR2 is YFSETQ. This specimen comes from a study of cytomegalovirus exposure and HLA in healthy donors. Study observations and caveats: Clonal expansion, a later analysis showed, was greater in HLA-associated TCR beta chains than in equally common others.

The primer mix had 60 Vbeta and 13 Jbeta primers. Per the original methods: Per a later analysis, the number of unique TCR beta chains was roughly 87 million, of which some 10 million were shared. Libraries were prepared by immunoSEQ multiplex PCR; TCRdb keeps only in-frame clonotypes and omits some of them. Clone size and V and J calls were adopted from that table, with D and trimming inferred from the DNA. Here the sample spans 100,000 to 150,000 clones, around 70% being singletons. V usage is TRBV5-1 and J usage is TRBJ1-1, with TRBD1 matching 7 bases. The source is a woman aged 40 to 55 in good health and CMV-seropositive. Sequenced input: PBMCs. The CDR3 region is CASRDRASGATEAFF. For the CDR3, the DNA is TGCGCCAGCCGGGACAGAGCTTCGGGGGCCACTGAAGCTTTCTTT.